The TCR beta chain described here comes from a study of graft-versus-host responses after intestinal transplantation. At the level of the study: Anti-thymocyte globulin served as induction for all recipients, who then took tacrolimus and steroids for about 3 years. Study-level results: Allografts carried high graft-versus-host to host-versus-graft clonal ratios in patients having graft-donor T cell macrochimerism. GvH clones were found in recipient marrow; some appeared first in ileum or blood.

The protocol was immunoSEQ multiplex PCR, while the TCRdb copy is restricted to in-frame clones and leaves out a portion. This table holds around 120,000 clones, over 85% found once. From germline, CDR1 is LNHDA and CDR2 SQIVND (reference sequence). V shed 1 base and J shed 0 bases, with 13 bases lying between them. The CDR3 has 17 residues. This clone was counted between two and nine times. Its antigen is as yet unknown. The starting material was unstimulated CD4+ T cells sorted from spleen or lymph node cells, obtained before intestinal transplant. The V call is TRBV19, the J call TRBJ1-5; D call uncertain. This sequence was found in a human donor who received an intestinal transplant. CDR3 nucleotides: TGTGCCAGTAGTATAGTACGGACGGCGTATAGCAATCAGCCCCAGCATTTT. Its protein product is CASSIVRTAYSNQPQHF.